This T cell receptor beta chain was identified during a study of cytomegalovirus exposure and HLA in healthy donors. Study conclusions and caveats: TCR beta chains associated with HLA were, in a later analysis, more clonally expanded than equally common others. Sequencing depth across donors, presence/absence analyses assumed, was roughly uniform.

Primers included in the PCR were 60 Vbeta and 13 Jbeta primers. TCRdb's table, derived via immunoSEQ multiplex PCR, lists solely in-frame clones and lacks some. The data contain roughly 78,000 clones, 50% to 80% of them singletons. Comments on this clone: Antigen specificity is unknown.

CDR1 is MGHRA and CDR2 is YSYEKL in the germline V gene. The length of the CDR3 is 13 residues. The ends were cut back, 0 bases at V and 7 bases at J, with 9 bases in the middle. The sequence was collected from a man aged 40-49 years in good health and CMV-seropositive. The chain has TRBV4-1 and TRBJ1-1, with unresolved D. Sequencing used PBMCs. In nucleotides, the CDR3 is TGCGCCAGCAGCCAAGATATACGGGGTGAAGCTTTCTTT. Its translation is CASSQDIRGEAFF.